The rows below give T cell receptor beta chains drawn from one sample of a study of tumor-infiltrating lymphocytes in oesophageal squamous cell carcinoma. TCRdb passed the PCR reads through MiXCR, listing each CDR3 protein once. The data contain approximately 12,000 distinct CDR3 sequences, roughly 56% of them seen just once; the ten biggest clones take up around a third. Sequenced sample: esophageal tumor tissue. The receptors originated from a male donor with esophageal squamous cell carcinoma. CDR3s include the opening cysteine and the closing phenylalanine or tryptophan. The D gene is left open where the match is weak. Only some rows state a clone size, as once, few, many or a class for expanded clones.

. TRBJ1-2 TRBV12-3/TRBV12-4 . TGTGCCAGCAGTTTTTCGTTCGGGTCAGGGTGG CASSFSFGSGW
. TRBJ2-5 TRBV7-2 . TGTGCCAGCAGCTTAAACTGGGAGGAGACCCAGTACTTC CASSLNWEETQYF
. TRBJ1-1 TRBV7-2 . TGTGCCAGCAGCTTAGGTCCGGGACGGATGAACACTGAAGCTTTCTTT CASSLGPGRMNTEAFF
. TRBJ2-7 TRBV7-2 once TGTGCCAGCAGCTTAGTCGTAGGAGAGCAGTACTTC CASSLVVGEQYF
. TRBJ1-1 TRBV6-6 . TGTGCCAGCAGGGCGACAGTGGGAGAAGCTTTCTTT CASRATVGEAFF
. TRBJ2-2 TRBV6-1 many TGTGCCAGCAGTGTTACAGGGCCGAACACCGGGGAGCTGTTTTTT CASSVTGPNTGELFF
TRBD2 TRBJ2-1 TRBV7-2 . TGTGCCAGCAGCCGACTAGCGGGAGGGCCCCTAAGCTCCTACAATGAGCAGTTCTTC CASSRLAGGPLSSYNEQFF
. TRBJ1-5 TRBV7-8 . TGTGCCAGCAGCAGGGCCAATCAGCCCCAGCATTTT CASSRANQPQHF
. TRBJ2-7 TRBV6-1 few TGTGCCAGCAGTGATGGATCCTACGAGCAGTACTTC CASSDGSYEQYF
TRBD2 TRBJ2-1 TRBV11-2 . TGTGCCAGCAGCCCACGGACTAGCTACAATGAGCAGTTCTTC CASSPRTSYNEQFF
. TRBJ1-2 TRBV7-9 . TGTGCCAGCACTACAAGAGCGGGGGTCGACTATGGCTACACCTTC CASTTRAGVDYGYTF
TRBD2 TRBJ2-1 TRBV20-1 few TGCAGTGCCGGGACTAGCGGGAGTTATGAGCAGTTCTTC CSAGTSGSYEQFF
. TRBJ2-5 TRBV7-6 . TGTGCCAGCAGCTTAGTGATCCAAGAGACCCAGTACTTC CASSLVIQETQYF
. TRBJ2-5 TRBV6-5 . TGTGCCAGCAGTTACTCGATTCTCGAAGGGGAGACCCAGTACTTC CASSYSILEGETQYF
. TRBJ1-1 TRBV7-2 many TGTGCCAGCAGCTTGCGAATCCAGGGGACGAACACTGAAGCTTTCTTT CASSLRIQGTNTEAFF
TRBD2 TRBJ2-5 TRBV7-8 . TGTGCCAGCAGCTTCGGGACTACGTACCAAGAGACCCAGTACTTC CASSFGTTYQETQYF
TRBD1 TRBJ1-4 TRBV7-9 medium-sized TGTGCCAGCAGCGACACAGGGGGTCTTCATGAAAAACTGTTTTTT CASSDTGGLHEKLFF
TRBD1 TRBJ2-1 TRBV7-6 . TGTGCCAGCAGCTTAGGGACAGGTGGGCAGTTCTTC CASSLGTGGQFF
TRBD2 TRBJ2-7 TRBV11-2 . TGTGCCAGCAGCTTAGATCTGGTAGCGGGGATATACGAGCAGTACTTC CASSLDLVAGIYEQYF
. TRBJ2-1 TRBV7-8 . TGTGCCAGCAGCCTAAACCGCCTCGGTGAGCAGTTCTTC CASSLNRLGEQFF
. TRBJ1-1 TRBV7-6 . TGTGCCAGCAGCATATCGGGGAGGGGGATGAACACTGAAGCTTTCTTT CASSISGRGMNTEAFF
. TRBJ1-1 TRBV10-3 . TGTGCCATCACTGCTGAGGAGAACACTGAAGCTTTCTTT CAITAEENTEAFF
. TRBJ2-3 TRBV7-8 large TGTGCCAGCAGCTTCTCAGTTACGCAGTATTTT CASSFSVTQYF
TRBD1 TRBJ1-2 TRBV6-2/TRBV6-3 . TGTGCCAGCACCCGGGGCTCGGCAGGGGGCGGTACCTATGGCTACACCTTC CASTRGSAGGGTYGYTF
. TRBJ1-6 TRBV4-1 . TGCGCCAGCAGCCAAAAGGAGGCCGAGGGGCTTCAAAATTCACCCCTCCACTTT CASSQKEAEGLQNSPLHF
. TRBJ2-1 TRBV4-1 . TGCGCCAGCAGCCAACAACGGGGCGACAATGAGCAGTTCTTC CASSQQRGDNEQFF
TRBD1 TRBJ2-1 TRBV19 . TGTGCCAGTAGCAGAAAGGGGGCAGACAATGAGCAGTTCTTC CASSRKGADNEQFF
TRBD2 TRBJ2-5 TRBV7-2 many TGTGCCAGCAGCTTAGCGTGGCTAGCGGGTCAAGAGACCCAGTACTTC CASSLAWLAGQETQYF
TRBD2 TRBJ2-7 TRBV7-2 many TGTGCCAGCAGCTTACGTGCCCTCGGGGGGGCGAACTCCGGGTCCTACGAGCAGTACTTC CASSLRALGGANSGSYEQYF
TRBD2 TRBJ2-7 TRBV12-3/TRBV12-4 . TGTGCCAGCAGTTATAGCGGGAGCGGCTACGAGCAGTACTTC CASSYSGSGYEQYF
TRBD2 TRBJ2-4 TRBV7-2 . TGTGCCAGCAGCCATGGCCGGGACTACCAACAATCGCGCTACTTC CASSHGRDYQQSRYF
. TRBJ2-1 TRBV11-2 . TGTGCCAGCAGCGTAGGGGGCGGGATAGGGAATGAGCAGTTCTTC CASSVGGGIGNEQFF
TRBD1 TRBJ2-1 TRBV7-3 . TGTGCCAGCAGCACAAAGGGGGCGCGGGAGCAGTTCTTC CASSTKGAREQFF
TRBD2 TRBJ2-1 TRBV7-2 . TGTGCCAGCAGCATCGGACTAGCGAATGAGCAGTTCTTC CASSIGLANEQFF
. TRBJ2-7 TRBV7-9 medium-sized TGTGCCAGCACCCCCAGCCCCTCCGGTCTCGAGCAGTACTTC CASTPSPSGLEQYF
TRBD1 TRBJ1-1 TRBV25-1 many TGTGCCAGCAGTGATTTTGAGGGGGCGGGGGTGGGCACTGAAGCTTTCTTT CASSDFEGAGVGTEAFF
. TRBJ2-7 TRBV5-4 . TGTGCCAGCAGCTGGGGGATCGGGGCGTCCGCCTACGAGCAGTACTTC CASSWGIGASAYEQYF
. TRBJ2-3 TRBV27 . TGTGCCAGCAGTTCAATAGACAGGAAAGCCACCGGGGAGCTGTATTTT CASSSIDRKATGELYF
. TRBJ2-7 TRBV6-1 many TGTGCCAGCAAAAGCGTAGACACCGGACTGGGGGAGCAGTACTTC CASKSVDTGLGEQYF
TRBD1 TRBJ2-3 TRBV7-8 few TGTGCCAGCAGCTCCCCGGACAGGCTCACAGATACGCAGTATTTT CASSSPDRLTDTQYF
. TRBJ2-7 TRBV5-1 once TGCGCCAGCAGCCCTGACACTTACGAGCAGTACTTC CASSPDTYEQYF
. TRBJ2-4 TRBV12-3/TRBV12-4 once TGTGCCAGCAGCCGGACCAGCTTAAAGGGGGATTCACCCCTCCACTTC CASSRTSLKGDSPLHF
. TRBJ2-7 TRBV5-1 few TGCGCCAGCAGCTTGGTACTAGTCGCTTCCTTC CASSLVLVASF
TRBD2 TRBJ2-7 TRBV7-8 . TGTGCCAGCAGCTTAGGCGGGGGGAGCGGCGAGCAGTACTTC CASSLGGGSGEQYF
. TRBJ2-1 TRBV6-1 . TGTGCCAGCAGTCCCGACAGGACGGGCTACAATGAGCAGTTCTTC CASSPDRTGYNEQFF
. TRBJ2-1 TRBV7-9 few TGTGCCAGCAGCTTAACTCAGGGGAACAATGAGCAGTTCTTC CASSLTQGNNEQFF
TRBD1 TRBJ2-5 TRBV11-2 few TGTGCCAGCAGCTCGGGACAGCTCCAAGAGACCCAGTACTTC CASSSGQLQETQYF
TRBD1 TRBJ2-7 TRBV28 . TGTGCCAGCAGGAACGGACAGGACTACGAGCAGTACTTC CASRNGQDYEQYF
TRBD2 TRBJ2-1 TRBV20-1 few TGCAGTGCTAGATCCGGGACTAGTGGAACTAATGAGCAGTTCTTC CSARSGTSGTNEQFF
TRBD2 TRBJ2-5 TRBV7-2 many TGTGCCAGCAGCTCCTCCGGGACTAGCGGTCCTGGGGCCCAGTACTTC CASSSSGTSGPGAQYF
TRBD2 TRBJ2-2 TRBV6-1 many TGTGCCAGCAGTTGGGGGGACTATTACACCGGGGAGCTGTTTTTT CASSWGDYYTGELFF
. TRBJ2-2 TRBV11-2 many TGTGCCAGCAGCTTCGGCAGCATTATAGGCGGGGAGCTGTTTTTT CASSFGSIIGGELFF
. TRBJ2-1 TRBV5-1 . TGCGCCAGCAGCTTGCGGGGCGGGACCCACCTAGGGAGCTCCTACAATGAGCAGTTCTTC CASSLRGGTHLGSSYNEQFF
. TRBJ2-5 TRBV5-6 many TGTGCCAGCAGCCTCGAAGAGACCCAGTACTTC CASSLEETQYF